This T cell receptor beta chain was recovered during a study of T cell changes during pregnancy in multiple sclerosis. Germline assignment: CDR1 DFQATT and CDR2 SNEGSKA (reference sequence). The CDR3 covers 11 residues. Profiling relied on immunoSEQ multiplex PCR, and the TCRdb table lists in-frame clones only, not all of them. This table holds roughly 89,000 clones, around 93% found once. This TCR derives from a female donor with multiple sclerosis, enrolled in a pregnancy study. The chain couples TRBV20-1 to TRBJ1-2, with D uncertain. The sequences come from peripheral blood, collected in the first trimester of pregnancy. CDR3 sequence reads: CSALSGYGYTF. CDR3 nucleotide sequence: TGCAGCGCTCTGTCCGGGTATGGCTACACCTTC.